The present TCR beta chain was sequenced within a study of beta chain features in type 1 diabetes. Study-wide results and limits: The study found moderately but significantly shorter TCRB CDR3s in all four CD4+ subsets of Type 1 diabetes patients.

TCRB transcripts that were expressed got sequenced, as all of the isolated RNA had been reverse transcribed. Data came from immunoSEQ multiplex PCR; TCRdb stores just in-frame clones and leaves some out. The sample yields about 260,000 clones, around 25% seen once. This clone appeared a few times. As yet, its antigen is unknown. The receptor comes from a woman aged 25-40 years with type 1 diabetes. The sequencing sample was made of naive CD4+ T cells from blood.

The CDR3 coding sequence is TGCAGCGTTGAACCCGTTAGCGGACAAGAGACCCAGTACTTC. Amino acid sequence: CSVEPVSGQETQYF. The J gene is TRBJ2-5, the V gene TRBV29-1; D perhaps matches TRBD2 (6 bases). Germline lookup yields CDR1 SQVTM and CDR2 ANQGSEA. V was cut by 2 bases and J by 2 bases, with 12 bases left in between. The CDR3 spans 14 residues. The full variable domain, with the rest looked up from reference TRBV29-1 and TRBJ2-5, is SAVISQKPSRDICQRGTSLTIQCQVDSQVTMMFWYRQQPGQSLTLIATANQGSEATYESGFVIDKFPISRPNLTFSTLTVSNMSPEDSSIYLCSVEPVSGQETQYFGPGTRLLVL.